This T cell receptor (beta chain) emerged from a study of CD8 T cells in ankylosing spondylitis (dated by TCRdb to the late 2010s). About the investigation overall: The study set out to find disease-linked TCR variants by profiling T cell receptor beta repertoires in ankylosing spondylitis patients and healthy donors. Peripheral blood was sampled, and synovial fluid was also collected from ankylosing spondylitis patients. The full study cohort comprised some 27 ankylosing spondylitis patients and roughly 100 healthy donors.

Points the paper makes about the study in general: A TCR beta motif made up of several highly homologous amino acid variants appeared to be characteristic of blood from ankylosing spondylitis patients. According to the report, matched synovial fluid samples from ankylosing spondylitis patients were significantly enriched for the disease-linked clones. Some motif variants were previously reported in synovial fluid and blood of reactive arthritis patients, suggesting common disease-initiation mechanisms. A CD8+ phenotype was shown by the disease-linked clones, which were found at relatively low frequencies in peripheral blood.

This clonotype turned up a few times. The antigen this receptor binds is unknown. One base away there is no much larger clone; base qualities are not given. The CDR3 starts with the cysteine, ends with the phenylalanine, and has 16 residues. The entry retains the CDR3 DNA only, 48 bases that are in frame from base 1. Cut back by 5 bases and 1 base, the V and J ends lie 16 bases apart. The germline V gene sets CDR1 to SGHAT and CDR2 to FQNNGV. Sequenced on an Illumina HiSeq 2500. TCR beta libraries were prepared by quantitative 5'-RACE with molecular barcodes. The authors' analysis ran thus. A new computational method based on a probabilistic model of VDJ rearrangement was used to identify disease-linked TCR variants. TCRdb reprocessing: public reads trimmed at Q25 with fastp, clones called with MiXCR, in-frame beta chains kept. Entries that share a CDR3 protein sequence are merged under the most common genes and DNA. TCRdb assigned the V and J calls; the authors' analysis was not used. The sample profile shows about 350,000 distinct CDR3 sequences; approximately 22% of them were found once. The ten largest account for 13% of the sample.

Sequences were obtained from blood, either unsorted or a sorted T cell fraction (not recorded which). This receptor was obtained from a male donor with ankylosing spondylitis or in good health (not recorded which). This chain is built from TRBV11-2 and TRBJ2-3; the D element might be TRBD1 or TRBD2, as each aligns at 5 bases. The CDR3 protein is CASSPTGTDGTDTQYF. DNA sequence: TGTGCCAGCAGCCCTACCGGGACGGACGGCACAGATACGCAGTATTTT.